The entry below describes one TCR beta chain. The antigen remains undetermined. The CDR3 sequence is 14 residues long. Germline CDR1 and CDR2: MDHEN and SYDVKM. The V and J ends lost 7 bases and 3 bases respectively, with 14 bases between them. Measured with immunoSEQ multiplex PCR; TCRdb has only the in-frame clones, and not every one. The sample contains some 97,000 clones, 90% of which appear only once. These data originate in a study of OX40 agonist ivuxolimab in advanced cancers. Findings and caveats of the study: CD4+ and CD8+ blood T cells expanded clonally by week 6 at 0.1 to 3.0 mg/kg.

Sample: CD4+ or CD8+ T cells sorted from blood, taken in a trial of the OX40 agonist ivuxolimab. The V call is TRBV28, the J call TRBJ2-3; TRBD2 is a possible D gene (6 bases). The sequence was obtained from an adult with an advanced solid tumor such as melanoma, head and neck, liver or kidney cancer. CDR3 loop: CASMGGDGTDTQYF. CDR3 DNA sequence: TGTGCCAGCATGGGGGGAGATGGTACAGATACGCAGTATTTT.